In its sample, the clone carrying this TCR beta chain was seen once. In the original analysis: Reference gene primer amplification gave nucleated cell count estimates. Clones were read by immunoSEQ multiplex PCR, and TCRdb kept only the in-frame ones, dropping some. From that table come the V and J calls and clone size; the DNA was used to work out D and trimming. The repertoire holds about 250,000 clones, with around 82% as singletons. This entry comes from a study of blood T cell repertoires in COVID-19. About the research overall: Material from acute and convalescent COVID-19 was sourced from the United States, Italy and Spain. T cells, B-cell-depleted T cells, or PBMCs provided the cDNA or gDNA that served as material.

Germline V lookup: CDR1 MNHEY, CDR2 SVGAGI. The CDR3 sequence is 14 residues long. Trimming cost V 6 bases and J 3 bases, with 14 bases left between them. The V and J genes are TRBV6-5 and TRBJ1-2, with a tentative D call TRBD1 (6 bases). Sequenced material: peripheral blood. This TCR came from an older man with acute or convalescent COVID-19. The CDR3 sequence is CASRAYRADYGYTF. As DNA, the CDR3 is TGTGCCAGCAGGGCTTACAGGGCGGACTATGGCTACACCTTC.